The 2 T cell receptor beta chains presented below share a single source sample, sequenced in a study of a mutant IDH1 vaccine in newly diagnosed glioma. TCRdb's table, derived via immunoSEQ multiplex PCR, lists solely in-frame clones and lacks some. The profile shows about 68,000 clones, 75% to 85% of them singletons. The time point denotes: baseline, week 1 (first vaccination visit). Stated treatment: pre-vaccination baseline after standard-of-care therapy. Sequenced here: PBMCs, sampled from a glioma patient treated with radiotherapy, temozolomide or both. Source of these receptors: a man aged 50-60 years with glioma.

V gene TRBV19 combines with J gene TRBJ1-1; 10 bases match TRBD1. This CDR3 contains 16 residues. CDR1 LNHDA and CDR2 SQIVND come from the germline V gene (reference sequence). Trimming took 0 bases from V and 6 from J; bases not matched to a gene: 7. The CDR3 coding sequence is TGTGCCAGTAGTATAGATAATACGGGACAGGGGCCTGAAGCTTTCTTT. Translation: CASSIDNTGQGPEAFF. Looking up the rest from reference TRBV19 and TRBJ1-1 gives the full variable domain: DGGITQSPKYLFRKEGQNVTLSCEQNLNHDAMYWYRQDPGQGLRLIYYSQIVNDFQKGDIAEGYSVSREKKESFPLTVTSAQKNPTAFYLCASSIDNTGQGPEAFFGQGTRLTVV.

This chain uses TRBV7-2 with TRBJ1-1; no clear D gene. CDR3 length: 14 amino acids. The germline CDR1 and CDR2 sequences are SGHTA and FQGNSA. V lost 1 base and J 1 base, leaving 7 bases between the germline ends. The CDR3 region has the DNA TGTGCCAGCAGCTTAGGGGCAGCGAACACTGAAGCTTTCTTT. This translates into CASSLGAANTEAFF. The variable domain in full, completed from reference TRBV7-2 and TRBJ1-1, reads GAGVSQSPSNKVTEKGKDVELRCDPISGHTALYWYRQSLGQGLEFLIYFQGNSAPDKSGLPSDRFSAERTGGSVSTLTIQRTQQEDSAVYLCASSLGAANTEAFFGQGTRLTVV.